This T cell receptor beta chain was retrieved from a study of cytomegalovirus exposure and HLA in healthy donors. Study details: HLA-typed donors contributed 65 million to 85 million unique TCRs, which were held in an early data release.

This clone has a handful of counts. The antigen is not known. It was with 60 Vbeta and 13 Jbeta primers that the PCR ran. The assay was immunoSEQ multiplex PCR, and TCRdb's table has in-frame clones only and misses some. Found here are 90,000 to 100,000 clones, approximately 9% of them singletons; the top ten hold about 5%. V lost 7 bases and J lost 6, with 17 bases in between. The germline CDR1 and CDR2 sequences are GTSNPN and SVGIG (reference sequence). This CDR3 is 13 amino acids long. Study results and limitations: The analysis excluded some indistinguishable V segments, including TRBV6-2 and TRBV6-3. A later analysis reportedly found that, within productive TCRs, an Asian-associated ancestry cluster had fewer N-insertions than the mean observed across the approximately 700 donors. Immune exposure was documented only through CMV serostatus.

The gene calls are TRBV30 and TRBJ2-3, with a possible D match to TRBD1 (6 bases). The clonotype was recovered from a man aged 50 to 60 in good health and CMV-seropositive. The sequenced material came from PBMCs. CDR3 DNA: TGTGCCTTGGCCAGGGGTTGGGGGGATACGCAGTATTTT. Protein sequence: CALARGWGDTQYF.